Listed below are T cell receptor beta chains from one sample, sequenced in a study of tumor-infiltrating lymphocytes in localized non-small cell lung cancer. Profiling relied on immunoSEQ multiplex PCR, and the TCRdb table lists in-frame clones only, not all of them. The data hold thousands of clones, with almost 70% observed a single time. Sequencing was done on a sample of uninvolved lung tissue not adjacent to the tumor. These receptors were collected from a human donor with non-small cell lung cancer. Each CDR3 is given with its conserved first and last residue. Fields, in order: clone size, J gene, D gene, V gene, CDR3 protein, CDR3 DNA. A D gene is named only where the DNA matches it firmly. Not all rows give a size; the values are once, few, many and, for expanded clones, a class.

clone_size: NA; j_call: TRBJ2-5; d_call: TRBD1; v_call: TRBV10-3; cdr3_aa: CAIRPGQGQETQYF; cdr3_nt: TGTGCCATCAGACCGGGACAGGGACAAGAGACCCAGTACTTC
clone_size: few; j_call: TRBJ1-2; d_call: TRBD1; v_call: TRBV6-5; cdr3_aa: CASSLGATGTYGYTF; cdr3_nt: TGTGCCAGCAGCCTCGGGGCGACAGGGACCTATGGCTACACCTTC
clone_size: few; j_call: TRBJ2-7; d_call: TRBD2; v_call: TRBV5-1; cdr3_aa: CASSSRTSGAYEQYF; cdr3_nt: TGCGCCAGCAGCTCTCGGACTAGCGGGGCCTACGAGCAGTACTTC
clone_size: once; j_call: TRBJ2-3; d_call: TRBD2; v_call: TRBV5-1; cdr3_aa: CASSLGTRSDTQYF; cdr3_nt: TGCGCCAGCAGCTTGGGGACTAGGAGCGATACGCAGTATTTT
clone_size: NA; j_call: TRBJ2-7; d_call: NA; v_call: TRBV28; cdr3_aa: CASSLRREQYF; cdr3_nt: TGTGCCAGCAGTTTAAGGCGCGAGCAGTACTTC
clone_size: NA; j_call: TRBJ1-1; d_call: NA; v_call: TRBV6-6; cdr3_aa: CASSLGTEAFF; cdr3_nt: TGTGCCAGCAGTTTGGGCACTGAAGCTTTCTTT
clone_size: once; j_call: TRBJ1-2; d_call: NA; v_call: TRBV7-1; cdr3_aa: CASSPRAFYGYTF; cdr3_nt: TGTGCCAGCAGCCCTCGAGCTTTCTATGGCTACACCTTC
clone_size: NA; j_call: TRBJ1-2; d_call: NA; v_call: TRBV2; cdr3_aa: CASSDRILLGGYTF; cdr3_nt: TGTGCCAGCAGTGACCGAATCCTGCTTGGGGGCTACACCTTC
clone_size: few; j_call: TRBJ2-7; d_call: TRBD1; v_call: TRBV6-5; cdr3_aa: CASRDRVRREQYF; cdr3_nt: TGTGCCAGCAGGGACAGGGTCAGGAGGGAGCAGTACTTC
clone_size: NA; j_call: TRBJ1-1; d_call: NA; v_call: TRBV7-2; cdr3_aa: CASSLQETAAFF; cdr3_nt: TGTGCCAGCAGCTTACAGGAGACCGCAGCTTTCTTT
clone_size: few; j_call: TRBJ1-1; d_call: TRBD1; v_call: TRBV28; cdr3_aa: CASSFVLTGANTEAFF; cdr3_nt: TGTGCCAGCAGTTTTGTCCTGACAGGGGCTAACACTGAAGCTTTCTTT